The 27 T cell receptor beta chains in this list originate from one sample, sequenced in a study of identical twins. TCRdb called the 5' RACE reads again in MiXCR, with one record for every CDR3 protein. The sample lists approximately 190,000 distinct CDR3 sequences, roughly 15% occurring once. These data also featured in a second study, about T cells expressing NK-cell markers.

The sample was CD8+ T cells sorted from blood. The source is a woman aged 18-35 years in good health.

The table lists this clonotype with a few counts. The V call is TRBV21-1, the J call TRBJ2-3; the table names TRBD1, a call not compared with the DNA. TRBV21-1 is a listed pseudogene. The length of the CDR3 is 16 residues. This CDR3 reads CASSRSGTPATDTQYF. CDR3 sequence (DNA): TGTGCCAGCAGCAGATCGGGGACCCCAGCCACAGATACGCAGTATTTT.

This clonotype was seen a handful of times. J is TRBJ2-3 and V is TRBV20-1; TRBD1 aligns across 8 bases. Trimming at V came to 0 bases and at J to 4 bases, leaving 6 bases not matched to a gene. The germline gives CDR1 DFQATT, CDR2 SNEGSKA (reference sequence). The CDR3 loop spans 15 amino acids. CDR3 protein: CSARDRRTGSDTQYF. The CDR3 bases are TGCAGTGCTAGAGATCGAAGGACAGGGTCAGATACGCAGTATTTT.

This clonotype was observed a few times. The chain uses TRBV3-1 and TRBJ1-1; D remains unclear. The CDR3 loop spans 15 amino acids. V was trimmed by 0 bases and J by 4 bases, leaving 12 bases between them. CDR1 is LGHDT, CDR2 YNNKEL, per germline (reference sequence). The chain's CDR3 is CASSQDAGRVTEAFF. In nucleotides, the CDR3 is TGTGCCAGCAGCCAAGATGCGGGGAGAGTCACTGAAGCTTTCTTT.

The J gene is TRBJ2-3, the V gene TRBV29-1, with 11 bases aligning to TRBD1. V lost 3 bases to trimming and J lost 8 bases; unmatched junction nucleotides: 10. This CDR3 has 15 amino acids. The V gene's germline CDR1 is SQVTM and CDR2 ANQGSEA. CDR3 protein: CSVETRTGGWTTQYF. For the CDR3, the DNA is TGCAGCGTTGAGACTCGGACAGGGGGCTGGACTACGCAGTATTTT.

This chain links TRBV20-1 with TRBJ2-5; 8 positions agree with TRBD1. The CDR3 consists of 15 residues. The V gene end was trimmed by 0 bases and the J gene end by 3 bases; junction bases not matched to a gene: 6. Germline V gives CDR1 DFQATT, CDR2 SNEGSKA (reference sequence). CDR3 sequence: CSARDGVTGEETQYF. CDR3 in DNA: TGCAGTGCTAGAGATGGCGTGACAGGGGAAGAGACCCAGTACTTC.

The table lists this clonotype with a few counts. The chain carries TRBV10-2 and TRBJ2-3, with a weak D call TRBD2 (6 bases). The ends were cut back, 7 bases at V and 0 bases at J, with 20 bases in the middle. The V gene's germline CDR1 is WSHSY and CDR2 SAAADI. The CDR3 consists of 17 residues. The CDR3 region is CASKGLYGSSSTDTQYF. DNA for the CDR3: TGCGCCAGCAAAGGACTATATGGGAGCTCAAGCACAGATACGCAGTATTTT.

This clonotype was recorded only once. This rearrangement joins TRBV5-1 to TRBJ2-1, with 14 bases identical to TRBD2. J was trimmed by 4 bases and V by 3 bases; bases with no gene match: 6. Germline loops: CDR1 SGHRS, CDR2 YFSETQ. The CDR3 loop spans 17 amino acids. The CDR3 sequence: CASSSGLAGANYNEQFF. The DNA for the CDR3 is TGCGCCAGCAGCTCGGGACTAGCGGGGGCCAATTACAATGAGCAGTTCTTC.

There are a few counts of this clonotype. V and J are TRBV6-5 and TRBJ1-4; a weak D match, TRBD1 (6 bases). V lost 4 bases and J 11 bases, leaving 20 bases between the germline ends. The CDR3 runs to 15 residues. Germline assignment: CDR1 MNHEY and CDR2 SVGAGI. CDR3 nucleotides: TGTGCCAGCAGTTCGATCACAGGGTCCGCGGGGAAACTGTTTTTT. Translation: CASSSITGSAGKLFF.

This clonotype was seen only a few times. V usage is TRBV7-9 and J usage is TRBJ2-3; 13 nucleotides match TRBD2. Germline values: CDR1 SEHNR, CDR2 FQNEAQ (reference sequence). V lost 5 bases to trimming and J lost 4 bases; unmatched junction nucleotides: 6. The CDR3 length is 16 residues. The CDR3 sequence is CASSVTSGRTADTQYF. CDR3 nucleotides: TGTGCCAGCAGCGTGACTAGCGGGAGGACCGCAGATACGCAGTATTTT.

The chain recombines TRBV7-8 with TRBJ2-7; no clear D gene. In germline, CDR1 is SGHVS, CDR2 FQNEAQ. CDR3 size: 12 residues. V lost 7 bases to trimming and J lost 4 bases, with 11 bases between them. CDR3 DNA: TGTGCCAGCACCCAAGTAGGGTACGAGCAGTACTTC. It encodes CASTQVGYEQYF.

The chain is built from TRBV7-9 and TRBJ2-5, with 7 bases fitting TRBD2. V dropped 5 bases and J dropped 4; count of bases not matched to a gene: 13. In germline, CDR1 is SEHNR, CDR2 FQNEAQ (reference sequence). This CDR3 contains 16 residues. CDR3 region: CASSIPLTGGRETQYF. CDR3 in DNA: TGTGCCAGCAGCATCCCCCTAACGGGAGGCAGAGAGACCCAGTACTTC. Combining the CDR3 with reference TRBV7-9 and TRBJ2-5 gives the whole variable domain DTGVSQNPRHKITKRGQNVTFRCDPISEHNRLYWYRQTLGQGPEFLTYFQNEAQLEKSRLLSDRFSAERPKGSFSTLEIQRTEQGDSAMYLCASSIPLTGGRETQYFGPGTRLLVL.

This clonotype has only a few counts. The V call is TRBV15, the J call TRBJ2-3, with D possibly being TRBD1 or TRBD2 (5 bases each). CDR1 and CDR2 from the germline V gene are LNHNV and YYDKDF (reference sequence). The CDR3 covers 12 residues. Trimming took off 2 bases at V and 15 bases at J, with 15 bases between the two ends. The CDR3 region has the DNA TGTGCCACCAGCAGAACCGGGACGGTCTCATATTTT. This gives the protein CATSRTGTVSYF.

Only a few counts were recorded for this clonotype. The chain is built from TRBV27 and TRBJ2-5; 9 nucleotides match TRBD1. The CDR3 runs 15 residues. The V gene end was trimmed by 1 base and the J gene end by 4 bases; junction bases not matched to a gene: 4. Looked up from germline, CDR1 is MNHEY and CDR2 is SMNVEV (reference sequence). CDR3 nucleotide sequence: TGTGCCAGCAGTTTATACACAGGGGGCGCAGAGACCCAGTACTTC. Protein sequence: CASSLYTGGAETQYF.

This chain's CDR3 is CATSEDNEQFF. The DNA of the CDR3 is TGTGCCACCAGTGAAGACAATGAGCAGTTCTTC. The V gene is TRBV24-1, the J gene TRBJ2-1; D uncertain. Trimming shortened V by 4 bases and J by 5 bases, and 2 bases separated the two germline ends. CDR1 is KGHDR, CDR2 SFDVKD, per germline. The CDR3 runs 11 residues.

The genes are TRBV7-9 and TRBJ2-5; TRBD2 aligns across 7 bases. The ends lost 1 base at V and 2 bases at J; junction bases unmatched: 4. CDR1 and CDR2 (germline): SEHNR, FQNEAQ (reference sequence). The CDR3 covers 15 residues. As DNA, the CDR3 is TGTGCCAGCAGCTTAGTGCGGGAGAGGCAAGAGACCCAGTACTTC. This encodes CASSLVRERQETQYF.

This clonotype turned up a few times. The V gene is TRBV27, the J gene TRBJ2-1, with 9 bases matching TRBD2. Germline assignment: CDR1 MNHEY and CDR2 SMNVEV (reference sequence). Losses at the gene ends were 2 bases for V and 6 bases for J; bases not matched to a gene: 5. This CDR3 spans 15 amino acids. CDR3 nucleotides: TGTGCCAGCAGTTTAATGGCGGGGGGGCTCAATGAGCAGTTCTTC. Residues: CASSLMAGGLNEQFF.

The chain couples TRBV3-1 to TRBJ2-1, with 10 bases aligning to TRBD2. The CDR3 is 18 amino acids. The V and J ends lost 1 base and 3 bases, in that order; junction bases with no gene match: 9. Germline CDR1 is LGHDT and CDR2 is YNNKEL (reference sequence). This CDR3 reads CASSQGSPLAGDYNEQFF. The CDR3 DNA reads as TGTGCCAGCAGCCAAGGTTCGCCGCTAGCGGGGGACTACAATGAGCAGTTCTTC.

This clonotype was detected a few times. The chain is built from TRBV30 and TRBJ2-1; TRBD2 matches 10 bases. The germline gives CDR1 GTSNPN, CDR2 SVGIG (reference sequence). With 4 bases clipped from V and 6 bases from J, the junction kept 6 bases outside the gene matches. This CDR3 is 14 amino acids long. CDR3 DNA: TGTGCCTGGAACATAGCGGGAGGCCCCAATGAGCAGTTCTTC. Residues: CAWNIAGGPNEQFF.

This clonotype was counted between two and nine times. The rearrangement links TRBV9 to TRBJ1-1; 9 bases map to TRBD1. In germline, CDR1 is SGDLS, CDR2 YYNGEE. V shed 3 bases and J 5 bases; nucleotides not matched to a gene: 8. This CDR3 region has 15 residues. The CDR3 DNA follows: TGTGCCAGCAGCGCGCTACAGGGGGCGAGGACTGAAGCTTTCTTT. Residues: CASSALQGARTEAFF.

The rearrangement uses TRBV5-1 and TRBJ2-1, with 11 positions matching TRBD2. CDR3 size: 17 residues. Trimming removed 3 bases from V and 0 bases from J; junction bases left unmatched: 5. CDR1 is SGHRS and CDR2 is YFSETQ in the germline V gene. The chain's CDR3 is CASSSGLAESSYNEQFF. As DNA, the CDR3 is TGCGCCAGCAGCTCGGGACTAGCGGAGAGCTCCTACAATGAGCAGTTCTTC.

The sample holds a few counts of this clonotype. The chain carries TRBV3-1 and TRBJ2-7; a weak D match, TRBD2 (7 bases). Germline V lookup: CDR1 LGHDT, CDR2 YNNKEL (reference sequence). Trimming stripped 1 base from V and 5 bases from J, with 15 bases between. The CDR3 is 15 amino acids. Here the CDR3 reads CASSQGGGQTDEQYF. As DNA, the CDR3 is TGTGCCAGCAGCCAAGGGGGGGGACAAACGGACGAGCAGTACTTC.

A few counts support this clonotype. The chain uses TRBV29-1 and TRBJ2-4; 7 nucleotides align to TRBD1. After removal of 6 bases from V and 4 bases from J, the junction contained 9 bases not matched to a gene. This CDR3 region has 14 residues. Germline V gene sequence: CDR1 SQVTM, CDR2 ANQGSEA. CDR3 loop: CSVVLRQGKNIQYF. CDR3 DNA: TGCAGCGTCGTCCTCCGACAGGGTAAAAACATTCAGTACTTC.

This clonotype occurred many times. The gene calls are TRBV5-1 and TRBJ2-7; D is uncertain. Per the germline V gene, CDR1 is SGHRS and CDR2 is YFSETQ. Trimming took 0 bases from V and 2 from J, leaving 9 bases between them. The CDR3 has 14 amino acids. In nucleotides, the CDR3 is TGCGCCAGCAGCTTGGGGGATTTGACCTACGAGCAGTACTTC. This gives the protein CASSLGDLTYEQYF.

This clonotype was counted ten times or more. The CDR3 DNA follows: TGCGCCAGCAGCTTGGATGACAACTACGAGCAGTACTTC. It encodes CASSLDDNYEQYF. V and J are TRBV5-1 and TRBJ2-7; D is undetermined. In germline, CDR1 is SGHRS, CDR2 YFSETQ. The germline V and J ends were trimmed by 0 bases and 3 bases, with 7 bases remaining between them. The CDR3 extends over 13 amino acids.

The table lists this clonotype with a few counts. V and J are TRBV12-3 or TRBV12-4 and TRBJ1-1; a weak D match, TRBD1 (5 bases). V lost 8 bases, J lost 4 bases, and 11 bases lay in between. The CDR3 totals 12 residues. In nucleotides, the CDR3 is TGTGCCAGCCGGCTGGGGGGCACTGAAGCTTTCTTT. As protein: CASRLGGTEAFF.

This rearrangement joins TRBV4-2 to TRBJ2-1; 8 bases fit TRBD2. The CDR3 is made up of 15 amino acids. V trimming: 0 bases; J trimming: 8 bases; junction bases outside the gene matches: 6. CDR1 LGHNA and CDR2 YNFKEQ come from the germline V gene. CDR3 amino acids: CASSQELAVRDEQFF. CDR3 in DNA: TGTGCCAGCAGCCAAGAACTAGCGGTCAGGGATGAGCAGTTCTTC.

V and J are TRBV30 and TRBJ2-2; tentatively, D is TRBD1 or TRBD2 (5 bases each). This CDR3 is 14 amino acids long. The V gene lost 8 bases and the J gene lost 8 bases, with 21 bases spanning the gap. CDR1 is GTSNPN, CDR2 SVGIG, per germline (reference sequence). CDR3 amino acids: CARDLGRPGGELFF. The CDR3 DNA sequence: TGTGCCAGGGACCTGGGCAGACCGGGTGGGGAGCTGTTTTTT.